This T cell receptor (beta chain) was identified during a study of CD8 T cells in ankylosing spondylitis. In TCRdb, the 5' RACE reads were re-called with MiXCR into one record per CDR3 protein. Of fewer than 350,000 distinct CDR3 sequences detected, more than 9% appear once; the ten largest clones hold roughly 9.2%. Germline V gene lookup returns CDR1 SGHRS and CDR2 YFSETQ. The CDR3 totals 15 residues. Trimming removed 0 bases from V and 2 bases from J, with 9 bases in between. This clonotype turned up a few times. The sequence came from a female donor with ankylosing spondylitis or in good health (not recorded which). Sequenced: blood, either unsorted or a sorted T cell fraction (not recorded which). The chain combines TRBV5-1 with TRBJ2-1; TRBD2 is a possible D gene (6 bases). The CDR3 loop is CASSLDLAAYNEQFF. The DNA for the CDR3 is TGCGCCAGCAGCTTGGATTTAGCGGCCTACAATGAGCAGTTCTTC.